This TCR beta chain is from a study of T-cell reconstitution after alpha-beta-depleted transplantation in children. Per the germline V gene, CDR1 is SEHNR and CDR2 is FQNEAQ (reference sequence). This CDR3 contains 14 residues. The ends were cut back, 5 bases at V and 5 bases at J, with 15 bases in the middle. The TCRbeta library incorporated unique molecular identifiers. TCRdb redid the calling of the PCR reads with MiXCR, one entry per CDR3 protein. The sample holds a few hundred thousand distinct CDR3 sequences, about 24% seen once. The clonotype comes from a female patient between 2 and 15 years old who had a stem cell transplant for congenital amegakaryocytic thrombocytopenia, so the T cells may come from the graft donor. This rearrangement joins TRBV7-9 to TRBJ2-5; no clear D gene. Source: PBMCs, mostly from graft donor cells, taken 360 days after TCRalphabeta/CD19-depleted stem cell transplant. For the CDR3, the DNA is TGTGCCAGCAGCGATGAGAGGTTCTGGGAGACCCAGTACTTC. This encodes CASSDERFWETQYF.